Listed below are T cell receptor beta chains from one sample, sequenced in a study of OX40 agonist ivuxolimab in advanced cancers. Libraries were prepared by immunoSEQ multiplex PCR; TCRdb keeps only in-frame clonotypes and omits some of them. Of over 50,000 clones in the sample, about four fifths were seen once. This specimen was CD4+ or CD8+ T cells sorted from blood, taken in a trial of the OX40 agonist ivuxolimab. Receptors originate from an adult with an advanced solid tumor such as melanoma, head and neck, liver or kidney cancer. Each CDR3 is given with its conserved first and last residue. Fields, in order: J gene, CDR3 length, D gene, clone size, V gene, CDR3 DNA, CDR3 protein. A D gene is named only where the DNA matches it firmly. The size entry is marked missing in some rows and otherwise reads once, few, many or a size class.

>TRBJ1-1|14|-|-|TRBV6-6
TGTGCCAGCAGTAAACAACAGGGTAACACTGAAGCTTTCTTT
CASSKQQGNTEAFF
>TRBJ1-3|14|-|-|TRBV5-1
TGCGCCAGCAGTTCGGAAGGTGCCGGAAACACCATATATTTT
CASSSEGAGNTIYF
>TRBJ2-5|14|-|-|TRBV7-2
TGTGCCAGCAGCATGCAGGGGTTCCAAGAGACCCAGTACTTC
CASSMQGFQETQYF
>TRBJ2-7|11|-|-|TRBV14
TGTGCCAGCAGAGGGGCCTACGAGCAGTACTTC
CASRGAYEQYF
>TRBJ1-2|14|-|few|TRBV15
TGTGCCACCAGCAGAGATCTGGCGGCACTTGGCTACACCTTC
CATSRDLAALGYTF
>TRBJ1-2|13|-|-|TRBV28
TGTGCCAGCAGTTTGACAGACAACTATGGCTACACCTTC
CASSLTDNYGYTF
>TRBJ1-1|14|-|-|TRBV29-1
TGCAGCGTTGGGAACAGGGCGAGGTCGGATGAAGCTTTCTTT
CSVGNRARSDEAFF
>TRBJ1-4|14|-|-|TRBV5-1
TGCGCCAGCAGCTTGGGGGAGGCTAATGAAAAACTGTTTTTT
CASSLGEANEKLFF
>TRBJ2-7|12|TRBD1|few|TRBV5-1
TGCGCCTCCGGACAGGGCCGCTACGAGCAGTACTTC
CASGQGRYEQYF
>TRBJ2-2|16|TRBD1|-|TRBV4-1
TGCGCCAGCAGCCAAGAAACAGGGGGCAACACCGGGGAGCTGTTTTTT
CASSQETGGNTGELFF
>TRBJ1-4|15|-|-|TRBV6-6
TGTGCCAGCAGTCCCGGGACCTCCGCTAGGGGAAAACTGTTTTTT
CASSPGTSARGKLFF